This T cell receptor beta chain was captured by sequencing in a study of blood T cell repertoires in COVID-19. About the study: Samples taken during acute and convalescent COVID-19 were collected in the United States, Italy and Spain.

The data were produced by immunoSEQ multiplex PCR, yet TCRdb's version contains in-frame clones alone and is incomplete. The repertoire holds about 260,000 clones, with 70% to 90% as singletons. The study recruited people aged roughly 18 to 95 years across approximately 24 US areas. Participant reports of clinical history set cohort assignment. Shortly before study entry, within 2 weeks, exposed participants had met a COVID-19 case. There are 12 residues in the CDR3. V was clipped by 2 bases and J by 8 bases, with 9 bases between them. The germline V gene has CDR1 MDHEN and CDR2 SYDVKM. The TCR sequence derives from a middle-aged man who had been exposed to COVID-19. Source material: PBMCs or T cells enriched from blood (not recorded which). The rearrangement joins TRBV28 to TRBJ1-2; the D is unclear. The CDR3 DNA reads TGTGCCAGCAGTTTAAGGGAGGTGGGCTACACCTTC. Translation gives CASSLREVGYTF.